This TCR beta chain was sequenced in a study of radiotherapy plus CTLA-4 blockade in lung cancer. In chemo-refractory metastatic non-small-cell lung cancer, patients got ipilimumab CTLA-4 blockade together with focal radiation. The germline gives CDR1 SGHAT, CDR2 FQNNGV. CDR3 length: 16 amino acids. V was clipped by 3 bases and J by 2 bases; unmatched bases: 6. TCRdb's copy holds only in-frame clones and misses some; the assay was immunoSEQ multiplex PCR. The sample lists fewer than 35,000 clones; around 75% were seen once. The input for sequencing was peripheral blood, taken from a patient treated with radiotherapy plus ipilimumab. The TCR originated in a human donor with non-small cell lung cancer that progressed on radiotherapy plus ipilimumab. The chain is built from TRBV11-2 and TRBJ2-3; TRBD1 agrees at 9 bases. The CDR3 sequence is CASSLDRGAPTDTQYF. The CDR3 bases are TGTGCCAGCAGCTTGGACAGGGGCGCTCCCACAGATACGCAGTATTTT.